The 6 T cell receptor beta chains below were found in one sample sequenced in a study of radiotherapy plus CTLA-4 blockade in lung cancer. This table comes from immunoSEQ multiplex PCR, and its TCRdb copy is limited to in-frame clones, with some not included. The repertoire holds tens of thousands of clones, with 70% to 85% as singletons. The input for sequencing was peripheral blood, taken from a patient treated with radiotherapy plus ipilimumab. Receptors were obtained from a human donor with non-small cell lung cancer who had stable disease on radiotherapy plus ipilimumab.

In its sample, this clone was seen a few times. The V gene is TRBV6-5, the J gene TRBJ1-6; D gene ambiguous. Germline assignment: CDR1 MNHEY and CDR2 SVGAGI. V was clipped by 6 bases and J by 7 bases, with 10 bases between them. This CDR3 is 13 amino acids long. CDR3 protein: CASSGRTNSPLHF. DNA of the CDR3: TGTGCCAGCAGCGGACGGACCAATTCACCCCTCCACTTT.

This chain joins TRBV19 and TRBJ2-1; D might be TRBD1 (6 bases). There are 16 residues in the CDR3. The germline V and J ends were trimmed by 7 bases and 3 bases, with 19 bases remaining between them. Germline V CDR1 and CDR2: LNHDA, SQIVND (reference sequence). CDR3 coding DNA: TGTGCCAGTATGGGGGACACCCGTTACTTCTACAATGAGCAGTTCTTC. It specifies CASMGDTRYFYNEQFF. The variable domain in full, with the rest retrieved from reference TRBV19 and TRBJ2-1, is DGGITQSPKYLFRKEGQNVTLSCEQNLNHDAMYWYRQDPGQGLRLIYYSQIVNDFQKGDIAEGYSVSREKKESFPLTVTSAQKNPTAFYLCASMGDTRYFYNEQFFGPGTRLTVL.

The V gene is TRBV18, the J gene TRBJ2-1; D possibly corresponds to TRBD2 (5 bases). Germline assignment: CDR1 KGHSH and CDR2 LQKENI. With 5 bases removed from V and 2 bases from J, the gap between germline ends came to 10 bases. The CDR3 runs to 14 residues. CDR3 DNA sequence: TGTGCCAGCTCATATAGCGCAGCCTACAATGAGCAGTTCTTC. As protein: CASSYSAAYNEQFF. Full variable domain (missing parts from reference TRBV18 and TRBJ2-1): NAGVMQNPRHLVRRRGQEARLRCSPMKGHSHVYWYRQLPEEGLKFMVYLQKENIIDESGMPKERFSAEFPKEGPSILRIQQVVRGDSAAYFCASSYSAAYNEQFFGPGTRLTVL.

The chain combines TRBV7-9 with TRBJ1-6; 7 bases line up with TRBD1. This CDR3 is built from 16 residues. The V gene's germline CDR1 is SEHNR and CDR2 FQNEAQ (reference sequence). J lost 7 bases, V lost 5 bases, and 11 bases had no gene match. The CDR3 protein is CASSTPPGQENSPLHF. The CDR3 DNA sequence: TGTGCCAGCAGCACCCCCCCAGGACAGGAAAATTCACCCCTCCACTTT.

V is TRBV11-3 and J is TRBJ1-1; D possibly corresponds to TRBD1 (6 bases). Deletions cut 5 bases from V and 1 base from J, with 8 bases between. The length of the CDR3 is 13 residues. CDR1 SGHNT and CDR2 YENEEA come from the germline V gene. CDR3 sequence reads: CASSVQGNTEAFF. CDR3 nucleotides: TGTGCCAGCAGCGTACAGGGGAACACTGAAGCTTTCTTT.

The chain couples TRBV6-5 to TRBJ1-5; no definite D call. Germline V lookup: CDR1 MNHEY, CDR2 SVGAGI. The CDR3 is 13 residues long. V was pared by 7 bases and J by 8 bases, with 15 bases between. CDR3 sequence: CASTEVLSEPQHF. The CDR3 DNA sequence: TGTGCCAGCACTGAAGTGCTATCAGAGCCCCAGCATTTT.